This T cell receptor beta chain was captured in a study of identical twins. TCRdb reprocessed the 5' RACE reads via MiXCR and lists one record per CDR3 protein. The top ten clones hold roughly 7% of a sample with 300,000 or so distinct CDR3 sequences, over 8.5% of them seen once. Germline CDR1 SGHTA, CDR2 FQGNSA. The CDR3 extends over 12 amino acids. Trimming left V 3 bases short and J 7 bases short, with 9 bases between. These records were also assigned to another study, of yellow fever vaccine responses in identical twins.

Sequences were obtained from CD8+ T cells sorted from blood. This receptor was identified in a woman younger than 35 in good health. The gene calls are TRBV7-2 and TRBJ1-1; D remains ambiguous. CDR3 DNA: TGTGCCAGCAGCTTTTTGTCCAGTGAAGCTTTCTTT. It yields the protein CASSFLSSEAFF.